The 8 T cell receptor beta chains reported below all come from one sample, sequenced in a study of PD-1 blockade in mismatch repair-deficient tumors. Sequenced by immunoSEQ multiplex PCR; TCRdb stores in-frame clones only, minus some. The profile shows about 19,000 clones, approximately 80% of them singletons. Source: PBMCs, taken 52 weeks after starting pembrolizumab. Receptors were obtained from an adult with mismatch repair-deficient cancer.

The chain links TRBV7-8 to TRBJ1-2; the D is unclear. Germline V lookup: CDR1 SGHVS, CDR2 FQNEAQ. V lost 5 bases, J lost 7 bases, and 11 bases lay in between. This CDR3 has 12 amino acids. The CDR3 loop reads CASSTYFAGYTF. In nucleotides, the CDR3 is TGTGCCAGCAGCACGTACTTCGCTGGCTACACCTTC.

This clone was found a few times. CDR3 nucleotide sequence: TGTGCCAGCATTCAAACAGGGGGGGGAAGCGAGCAGTACTTC. Its translation: CASIQTGGGSEQYF. The chain is built from TRBV28 and TRBJ2-7; perhaps TRBD1 as D (8 bases). This CDR3 is built from 14 residues. Germline V gene data show CDR1 as MDHEN and CDR2 as SYDVKM. V lost 7 bases to trimming and J lost 6 bases, with 19 bases between them.

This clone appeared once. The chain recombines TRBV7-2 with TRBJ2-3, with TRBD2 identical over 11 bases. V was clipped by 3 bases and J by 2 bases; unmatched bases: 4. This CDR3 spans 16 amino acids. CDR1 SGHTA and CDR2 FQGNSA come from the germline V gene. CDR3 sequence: CASSFLLAGVTDTQYF. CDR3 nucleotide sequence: TGTGCCAGCAGCTTCCTACTAGCGGGGGTCACAGATACGCAGTATTTT.

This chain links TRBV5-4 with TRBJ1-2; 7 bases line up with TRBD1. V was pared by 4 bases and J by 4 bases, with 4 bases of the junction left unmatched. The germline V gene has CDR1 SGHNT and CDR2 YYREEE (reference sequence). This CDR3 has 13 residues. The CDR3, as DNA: TGTGCCAGCAGCCCCCGGGACAGCTATGGCTACACCTTC. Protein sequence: CASSPRDSYGYTF.

The CDR3 is CASTPGTGGTGELFF. CDR3 bases: TGCGCCAGCACACCCGGGACAGGAGGGACCGGGGAGCTGTTTTTT. The V call is TRBV10-1, the J call TRBJ2-2; 8 bases map to TRBD1. J lost 5 bases, V lost 7 bases, and 9 bases had no gene match. The CDR3 is 15 amino acids. CDR1 WNHNN and CDR2 SYGVQD come from the germline V gene (reference sequence).

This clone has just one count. CDR3 protein: CASSLMGTSWGDEQFF. The DNA for the CDR3 is TGTGCCAGCAGCTTAATGGGGACTAGCTGGGGGGATGAGCAGTTCTTC. The chain combines TRBV7-3 with TRBJ2-1; 9 nucleotides match TRBD2. The germline gives CDR1 SGHTA, CDR2 FQGTGA. This CDR3 contains 16 residues. With V trimmed by 1 base and J by 8 bases, 9 bases remained unmatched.

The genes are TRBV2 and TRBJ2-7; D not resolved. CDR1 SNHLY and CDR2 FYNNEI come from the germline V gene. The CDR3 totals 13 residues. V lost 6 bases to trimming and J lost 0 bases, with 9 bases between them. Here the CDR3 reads CASSPDNSYEQYF. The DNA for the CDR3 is TGTGCCAGCAGCCCCGACAACTCCTACGAGCAGTACTTC.

CDR3 sequence (DNA): TGCGCCAGCAGGTTAGCGGGCTTCACAGATACGCAGTATTTT. Amino acids: CASRLAGFTDTQYF. The chain links TRBV10-2 to TRBJ2-3, with TRBD2 matching 7 bases. This CDR3 has 14 residues. The V and J ends lost 6 bases and 2 bases, in that order; junction bases with no gene match: 5. Germline lookup yields CDR1 WSHSY and CDR2 SAAADI.